This T cell receptor (beta chain) was captured by sequencing in a study of blood T cell repertoires in COVID-19. Generated by immunoSEQ multiplex PCR, the TCRdb table keeps only in-frame clones and is missing some. The profile shows 110,000 or so clones, approximately 84% of them singletons. CDR3 length equals 13 residues. Trimming took 7 bases from V and 3 from J; bases not matched to a gene: 4. This chain uses TRBV12-3 or TRBV12-4 with TRBJ2-3, with 7 nucleotides matching TRBD2. This clonotype originated in a man aged 40-49 years with acute or convalescent COVID-19. The sequenced material came from peripheral blood. CDR3: CASNVAGTDTQYF. CDR3 bases: TGTGCCAGCAACGTAGCGGGTACAGATACGCAGTATTTT.